The 2 T cell receptor beta chains presented below share a single source sample, sequenced in a study of cytomegalovirus exposure and HLA in healthy donors. Primers included in the PCR were 60 Vbeta and 13 Jbeta primers. TCRdb keeps only in-frame clones here, not all; method: immunoSEQ multiplex PCR. The repertoire has fewer than 250,000 clones, around 80% of them found once; the top ten carry less than 1.1%. Material: PBMCs. The receptors here all came from a woman between 40 and 55 years old in good health and CMV-seronegative.

The rearrangement links TRBV11-2 to TRBJ1-5; maybe TRBD1 (5 bases). V was clipped by 0 bases and J by 7 bases, with 10 bases between them. This CDR3 spans 14 amino acids. Per the germline V gene, CDR1 is SGHAT and CDR2 is FQNNGV. CDR3 bases: TGTGCCAGCAGCTTAGACAGGGTTCGGCAGCCCCAGCATTTT. Translating it yields CASSLDRVRQPQHF.

This clone has only one observation. This chain connects TRBV30 to TRBJ2-1; D is possibly TRBD2 (6 bases). There are 15 residues in the CDR3. In germline, CDR1 is GTSNPN, CDR2 SVGIG (reference sequence). Trimming left V 3 bases short and J 7 bases short, with 19 bases between. The CDR3 bases are TGTGCCTGGAGCCAGAAGGGACTCCGAGAGAATGAGCAGTTCTTC. Residues: CAWSQKGLRENEQFF. Full variable domain (outside the CDR3, taken from reference TRBV30 and TRBJ2-1): SQTIHQWPATLVQPVGSPLSLECTVEGTSNPNLYWYRQAAGRGLQLLFYSVGIGQISSEVPQNLSASRPQDRQFILSSKKLLLSDSGFYLCAWSQKGLRENEQFFGPGTRLTVL.